These 10 T cell receptor beta chains originate from one sample sequenced in a study of cytomegalovirus exposure and HLA in healthy donors. Profiled with immunoSEQ multiplex PCR; TCRdb holds only in-frame clones, not every one. The sample lists 120,000 or so clones, about 87% occurring once. What was sequenced was PBMCs. The receptors derive from a woman aged 18-35 years in good health and CMV-seronegative.

The chain is built from TRBV9 and TRBJ2-5, with a weak D call TRBD2 (5 bases). Germline CDR1 SGDLS, CDR2 YYNGEE. V lost 0 bases and J 0 bases, leaving 6 bases between the germline ends. The CDR3 is made up of 14 amino acids. CDR3 in amino acids: CASSVAGYQETQYF. The CDR3 DNA follows: TGTGCCAGCAGCGTAGCGGGGTACCAAGAGACCCAGTACTTC.

This chain connects TRBV30 to TRBJ1-3; D remains ambiguous. The V gene's germline CDR1 is GTSNPN and CDR2 SVGIG (reference sequence). The CDR3 covers 15 residues. V lost 4 bases and J 0 bases, leaving 13 bases between the germline ends. CDR3 sequence (DNA): TGTGCCTGGAAGGCCCCCTCGGGCTCTGGAAACACCATATATTTT. Translated, it gives CAWKAPSGSGNTIYF.

The chain couples TRBV27 to TRBJ1-2, with D maybe TRBD1 (5 bases). Germline CDR1 reads MNHEY; CDR2 reads SMNVEV (reference sequence). The CDR3 is made up of 16 amino acids. V was cut by 6 bases and J by 6 bases, with 23 bases left in between. This chain's CDR3 is CASRGLSWGVWDGYTF. For the CDR3, the DNA is TGTGCCAGCAGGGGTTTATCATGGGGGGTATGGGATGGCTACACCTTC.

The V gene is TRBV28, the J gene TRBJ2-7; TRBD2 agrees at 10 bases. Germline values: CDR1 MDHEN, CDR2 SYDVKM. V dropped 3 bases and J dropped 0; count of bases not matched to a gene: 11. The CDR3 runs to 18 residues. The CDR3 bases are TGTGCCAGCAGTTTCCCGACCGGGACTAGCGCCGCCTCCTACGAGCAGTACTTC. As protein: CASSFPTGTSAASYEQYF.

A single count supports this clone. The rearrangement uses TRBV6-5 and TRBJ2-1; TRBD2 agrees at 8 bases. Germline loops: CDR1 MNHEY, CDR2 SVGAGI. V was pared by 2 bases and J by 9 bases, with 3 bases of the junction left unmatched. The CDR3 has 13 residues. CDR3 residues: CASSYPGGGEQFF. The CDR3 DNA sequence: TGTGCCAGCAGTTACCCGGGAGGGGGTGAGCAGTTCTTC.

The genes are TRBV11-3 and TRBJ1-4; the D gene is possibly TRBD1 (6 bases). V lost 5 bases and J 6 bases, leaving 22 bases between the germline ends. From germline, CDR1 is SGHNT and CDR2 YENEEA. The CDR3 runs to 17 residues. The CDR3 bases are TGTGCCAGCAGCCATATAACCCTGGGACAAAGCGATGAAAAACTGTTTTTT. Encoded protein: CASSHITLGQSDEKLFF.

This rearrangement joins TRBV9 to TRBJ2-1; D is perhaps TRBD2 (5 bases). Germline-derived CDR1 and CDR2 are SGDLS and YYNGEE. The CDR3 spans 16 residues. V was cut by 3 bases and J by 0 bases, with 13 bases left in between. The CDR3 spells CASSARASSSYNEQFF. The CDR3 nucleotides read TGTGCCAGCAGCGCGAGGGCTTCTAGCTCCTACAATGAGCAGTTCTTC.

The sample holds one count of this clone. The rearrangement uses TRBV6-5 and TRBJ2-1; 10 bases fit TRBD2. V dropped 3 bases and J dropped 6; count of bases not matched to a gene: 8. From germline, CDR1 is MNHEY and CDR2 SVGAGI. CDR3 length: 16 residues. CDR3 sequence reads: CASSYSQAGGFNEQFF. DNA of the CDR3: TGTGCCAGCAGTTATTCCCAAGCGGGAGGGTTCAATGAGCAGTTCTTC.

V gene TRBV7-3 combines with J gene TRBJ2-5, with 7 bases that match TRBD1. Germline lookup yields CDR1 SGHTA and CDR2 FQGTGA. The ends lost 3 bases at V and 5 bases at J; junction bases unmatched: 3. This CDR3 has 13 residues. CDR3 sequence: CASSLDRFETQYF. As DNA, the CDR3 is TGTGCCAGCAGCTTGGACAGGTTTGAGACCCAGTACTTC.

The V and J genes are TRBV5-1 and TRBJ2-1; no reliable D call. V was pared by 0 bases and J by 0 bases, with 10 bases between. CDR3 size: 16 residues. CDR1 is SGHRS, CDR2 YFSETQ, per germline. CDR3 protein: CASSLEARSSYNEQFF. The CDR3 DNA is TGCGCCAGCAGCTTGGAGGCGCGGAGCTCCTACAATGAGCAGTTCTTC.